The 8 T cell receptor beta chains reported below all come from one sample, sequenced in a study of technical replicates of blood from a handful of donors (dated by TCRdb to about 2017). Receptor libraries were prepared by the immunoSEQ multiplex PCR assay. Here the immuneACCESS table is served through TCRdb, limited to in-frame sequences with V and J called. Missing clones are a known gap in these copies; in checked studies unresolved V genes cover under half, and the rest lacks a known reason. Across this sample there are 7,500 to 9,500 clones, with about nine tenths seen only once. Jointly, the top ten make up over 8.5% of the sample. Specimen: PBMCs. These receptors were taken from a human donor in good health.

The chain employs TRBV19 and TRBJ1-2; D is possibly TRBD1 (5 bases). Per the germline V gene, CDR1 is LNHDA and CDR2 is SQIVND (reference sequence). Trimming cost V 6 bases and J 7 bases, with 18 bases left between them. This CDR3 is built from 14 residues. Here the CDR3 DNA reads TGTGCCAGTAGCCCAAGTGGGGGGTTGCTTGGCTACACCTTC. Encoded protein: CASSPSGGLLGYTF.

This sequence joins TRBV30 and TRBJ2-1, with 8 bases aligning to TRBD1. J was trimmed by 6 bases and V by 4 bases; bases with no gene match: 5. From germline, CDR1 is GTSNPN and CDR2 SVGIG (reference sequence). CDR3 size: 13 residues. CDR3 loop: CAWIKDRVNEQFF. Written as DNA, the CDR3 is TGTGCCTGGATAAAGGACAGGGTCAATGAGCAGTTCTTC.

V usage is TRBV29-1 and J usage is TRBJ2-1; 7 bases match TRBD2. The CDR3 is made up of 12 amino acids. V gave up 4 bases and J gave up 8 bases; unmatched junction bases: 5. Germline assignment: CDR1 SQVTM and CDR2 ANQGSEA. The CDR3: CSVVKAGYEQFF. CDR3 nucleotide sequence: TGCAGCGTTGTAAAAGCGGGATATGAGCAGTTCTTC.

The sample holds one count of this clone. The J gene is TRBJ2-1, the V gene TRBV7-8, with TRBD2 as a possible D gene (7 bases). Germline V gives CDR1 SGHVS, CDR2 FQNEAQ. V dropped 3 bases and J dropped 5 bases, with 26 bases sitting between them. The CDR3 extends over 19 amino acids. CDR3 DNA: TGTGCCAGCAGCTTTCCCCGGGGGCTAGCGGCGGACCGAAACAATGAGCAGTTCTTC. It encodes CASSFPRGLAADRNNEQFF.

V is TRBV12-5 and J is TRBJ2-6; D is perhaps TRBD1 (5 bases). The CDR3 is 18 residues long. Per the germline V gene, CDR1 is LGHNT and CDR2 is FRNRAP. V dropped 4 bases and J dropped 5 bases, with 21 bases sitting between them. The CDR3 protein is CASGSQGAGQSRANVLTF. The CDR3 nucleotides are TGTGCTAGTGGTTCCCAAGGTGCAGGACAAAGTCGGGCCAACGTCCTGACTTTC.

This clone was observed a handful of times. This rearrangement joins TRBV30 to TRBJ1-1, with unresolved D. Germline CDR1 reads GTSNPN; CDR2 reads SVGIG (reference sequence). Trimming removed 0 bases at V and 3 bases at J, with 8 bases between. The CDR3 is 13 residues long. This chain's CDR3 is CAWSVLSDTEAFF. CDR3 in DNA: TGTGCCTGGAGTGTACTCTCGGACACTGAAGCTTTCTTT.

Concerning this clone: Other nucleotide sequences in the sample specify the same CDR3. The V gene is TRBV5-6, the J gene TRBJ2-1; TRBD2 aligns across 7 bases. This CDR3 comprises 15 residues. V trimming: 0 bases; J trimming: 0 bases; junction bases outside the gene matches: 0. Germline-derived CDR1 and CDR2 are SGHDT and YYEEEE. The CDR3 sequence: CASSLGGSSYNEQFF. CDR3 sequence (DNA): TGTGCCAGCAGCTTGGGCGGGAGCTCCTACAATGAGCAGTTCTTC.

The chain combines TRBV7-9 with TRBJ2-3; 7 bases fit TRBD1. Germline V gene sequence: CDR1 SEHNR, CDR2 FQNEAQ (reference sequence). V shed 5 bases and J 0 bases; nucleotides not matched to a gene: 5. The CDR3 sequence is 15 residues long. The CDR3 sequence is CASSPGTASTDTQYF. CDR3 nucleotides: TGTGCCAGCAGCCCAGGGACAGCCAGCACAGATACGCAGTATTTT.